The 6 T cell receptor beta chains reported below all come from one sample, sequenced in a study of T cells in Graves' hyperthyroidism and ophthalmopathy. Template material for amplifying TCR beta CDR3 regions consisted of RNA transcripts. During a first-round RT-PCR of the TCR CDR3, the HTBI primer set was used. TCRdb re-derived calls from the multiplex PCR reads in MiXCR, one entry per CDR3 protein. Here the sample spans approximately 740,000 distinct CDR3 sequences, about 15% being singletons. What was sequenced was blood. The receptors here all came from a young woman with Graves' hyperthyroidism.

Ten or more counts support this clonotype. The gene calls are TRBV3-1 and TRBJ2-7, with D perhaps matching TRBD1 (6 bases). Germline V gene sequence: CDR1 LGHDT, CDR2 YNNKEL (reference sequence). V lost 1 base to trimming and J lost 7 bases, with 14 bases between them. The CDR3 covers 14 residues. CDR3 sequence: CASSQGPGAGEQYF. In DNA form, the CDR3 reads TGTGCCAGCAGCCAAGGACCAGGGGCCGGGGAGCAGTACTTC.

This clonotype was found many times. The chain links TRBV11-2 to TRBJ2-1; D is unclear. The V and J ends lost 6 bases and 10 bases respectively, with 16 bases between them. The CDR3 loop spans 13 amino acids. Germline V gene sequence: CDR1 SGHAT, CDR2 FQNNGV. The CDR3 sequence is CASRPPPLGEQFF. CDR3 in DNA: TGTGCCAGCAGACCCCCACCGTTAGGAGAGCAGTTCTTC. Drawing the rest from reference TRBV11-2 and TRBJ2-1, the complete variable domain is EAGVAQSPRYKIIEKRQSVAFWCNPISGHATLYWYQQILGQGPKLLIQFQNNGVVDDSQLPKDRFSAERLKGVDSTLKIQPAKLEDSAVYLCASRPPPLGEQFFGPGTRLTVL.

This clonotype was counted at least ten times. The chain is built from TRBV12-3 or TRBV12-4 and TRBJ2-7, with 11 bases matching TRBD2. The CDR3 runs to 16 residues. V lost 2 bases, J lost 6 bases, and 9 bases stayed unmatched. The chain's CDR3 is CASSLRTSGSRGEQYF. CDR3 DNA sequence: TGTGCCAGCAGTTTACGGACTAGCGGGTCCCGGGGCGAGCAGTACTTC.

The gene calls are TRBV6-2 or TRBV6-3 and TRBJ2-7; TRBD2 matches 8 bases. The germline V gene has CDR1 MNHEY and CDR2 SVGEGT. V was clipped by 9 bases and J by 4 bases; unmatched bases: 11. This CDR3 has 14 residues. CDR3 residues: CASAFPGLDYEQYF. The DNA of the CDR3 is TGTGCCAGTGCTTTTCCGGGACTAGATTACGAGCAGTACTTC.

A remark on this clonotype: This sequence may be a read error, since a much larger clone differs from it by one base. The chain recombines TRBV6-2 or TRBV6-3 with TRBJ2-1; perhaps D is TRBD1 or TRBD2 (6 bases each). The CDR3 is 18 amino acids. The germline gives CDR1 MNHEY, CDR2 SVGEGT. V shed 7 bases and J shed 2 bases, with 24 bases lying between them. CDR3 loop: CASTENRGLTIPYNEQFF. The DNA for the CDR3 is TGTGCCAGCACCGAAAACCGGGGGCTCACCATCCCCTACAATGAGCAGTTCTTC.

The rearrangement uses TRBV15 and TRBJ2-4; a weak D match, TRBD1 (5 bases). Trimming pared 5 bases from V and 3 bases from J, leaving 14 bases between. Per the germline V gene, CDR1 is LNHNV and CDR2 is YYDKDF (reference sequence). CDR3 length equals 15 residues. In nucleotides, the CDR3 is TGTGCCACCAGCCCCCGCCAGGGTATCAAAAACATTCAGTACTTC. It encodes CATSPRQGIKNIQYF.